This is a list of T cell receptor beta chains from one sample in a study of vaccination and CD4 T cells after COVID-19. MiXCR, run by TCRdb on the PCR reads, gives a single entry per CDR3 protein. The table shows approximately 7,100 distinct CDR3 sequences, with around 50% occurring only once. Their target antigens are unknown. The sample comprised CD4+ T cells from blood, cultured in vitro. The receptors come from a human donor in good health. CDR3s include the opening cysteine and the closing phenylalanine or tryptophan. The D gene is left open where the match is weak. Not all rows give a size; the values are once, few, many and, for expanded clones, a class.

J gene: TRBJ2-3
D gene: -
clone size: -
V gene: TRBV27
CDR3 length: 15
CDR3 DNA: TGTGCCAGCAGTTTATGGATTGGGGCCACAGATACGCAGTATTTT
CDR3 protein: CASSLWIGATDTQYF

J gene: TRBJ2-7
D gene: -
clone size: -
V gene: TRBV6-1
CDR3 length: 15
CDR3 DNA: TGTGCCAGCAGTCCCGACAGGCGACCGTCCTACGAGCAGTACTTC
CDR3 protein: CASSPDRRPSYEQYF

J gene: TRBJ2-4
D gene: -
clone size: few
V gene: TRBV7-8
CDR3 length: 17
CDR3 DNA: TGTGCCAGCAGCTTAGGGTACAGGCGCGATCCCAAAAACATTCAGTACTTC
CDR3 protein: CASSLGYRRDPKNIQYF

J gene: TRBJ2-5
D gene: -
clone size: medium-sized
V gene: TRBV12-5
CDR3 length: 13
CDR3 DNA: TGTGCTAGTGGTTTGAGGTACCAAGAGACCCAGTACTTC
CDR3 protein: CASGLRYQETQYF

J gene: TRBJ1-1
D gene: -
clone size: few
V gene: TRBV19
CDR3 length: 13
CDR3 DNA: TGTGCCAGTAGTATAGAGTTCCGGGGAACGGCTTTCTTT
CDR3 protein: CASSIEFRGTAFF

J gene: TRBJ1-6
D gene: -
clone size: few
V gene: TRBV19
CDR3 length: 15
CDR3 DNA: TGTGCCAGTAGTCTACAGGGAGGCAACAATTCACCCCTCCACTTT
CDR3 protein: CASSLQGGNNSPLHF

J gene: TRBJ2-3
D gene: TRBD2
clone size: large
V gene: TRBV6-5
CDR3 length: 19
CDR3 DNA: TGTGCCAGCAGTTACTCTTGGACTAGCGGGAGGAGAATCCCAGATACGCAGTATTTT
CDR3 protein: CASSYSWTSGRRIPDTQYF

J gene: TRBJ1-6
D gene: TRBD1
clone size: -
V gene: TRBV6-5
CDR3 length: 18
CDR3 DNA: TGTGCCAGCAGTTACCTAAAAATTGGACAGGGCGCTTATTCACCCCTCCACTTT
CDR3 protein: CASSYLKIGQGAYSPLHF

J gene: TRBJ1-1
D gene: -
clone size: -
V gene: TRBV10-3
CDR3 length: 14
CDR3 DNA: TGTGCCATCAGCGTGACAGTACCGAACACTGAAGCTTTCTTT
CDR3 protein: CAISVTVPNTEAFF

J gene: TRBJ1-1
D gene: TRBD1
clone size: few
V gene: TRBV19
CDR3 length: 14
CDR3 DNA: TGTGCCAGTAGTAGCCTCGGGACAGACACTGAAGCTTTCTTT
CDR3 protein: CASSSLGTDTEAFF

J gene: TRBJ1-1
D gene: -
clone size: few
V gene: TRBV19
CDR3 length: 13
CDR3 DNA: TGTGCCAGTATGGGGAGCCTTCGACATGAAGCTTTCTTT
CDR3 protein: CASMGSLRHEAFF

J gene: TRBJ2-1
D gene: -
clone size: -
V gene: TRBV7-9
CDR3 length: 15
CDR3 DNA: TGTGCCAGCAGCCTTGAGGGATCCTCCTACAATGAGCAGTTCTTC
CDR3 protein: CASSLEGSSYNEQFF

J gene: TRBJ2-2
D gene: -
clone size: -
V gene: TRBV19
CDR3 length: 15
CDR3 DNA: TGTGCCAGTAGTATCTTGGGGGGAGTTACCGGGGAGCTGTTTTTT
CDR3 protein: CASSILGGVTGELFF

J gene: TRBJ1-5
D gene: -
clone size: few
V gene: TRBV7-2
CDR3 length: 15
CDR3 DNA: TGTGCCAGCAGCCGGACTGCGGGACTTCATCAGCCCCAGCATTTT
CDR3 protein: CASSRTAGLHQPQHF

J gene: TRBJ1-1
D gene: -
clone size: -
V gene: TRBV6-5
CDR3 length: 11
CDR3 DNA: TGTGCCAGCAGTTATAATCTAGGGGCTTTCTTT
CDR3 protein: CASSYNLGAFF

J gene: TRBJ2-2
D gene: -
clone size: -
V gene: TRBV28
CDR3 length: 17
CDR3 DNA: TGTGCCAGCAGCCCGCCCCGGGCGGGGACACACACCGGGGAGCTGTTTTTT
CDR3 protein: CASSPPRAGTHTGELFF

J gene: TRBJ1-2
D gene: -
clone size: few
V gene: TRBV2
CDR3 length: 15
CDR3 DNA: TGTGCCAGCAGTTCCCCGACAGATCCCATCTATGGCTACACCTTC
CDR3 protein: CASSSPTDPIYGYTF

J gene: TRBJ1-5
D gene: TRBD1
clone size: -
V gene: TRBV29-1
CDR3 length: 13
CDR3 DNA: TGCAGCGTATGGGACAGGGGCAATCAGCCCCAGCATTTT
CDR3 protein: CSVWDRGNQPQHF

J gene: TRBJ1-5
D gene: -
clone size: -
V gene: TRBV6-2/TRBV6-3
CDR3 length: 16
CDR3 DNA: TGTGCCAGCAGTTACGGTACAGATAGAAGCAATCAGCCCCAGCATTTT
CDR3 protein: CASSYGTDRSNQPQHF

J gene: TRBJ2-2
D gene: TRBD1
clone size: -
V gene: TRBV23-1
CDR3 length: 14
CDR3 DNA: TGCGCCAGCAGTCAAGGACAGGGAGCCGGGGAGCTGTTTTTT
CDR3 protein: CASSQGQGAGELFF

J gene: TRBJ1-6
D gene: TRBD1
clone size: few
V gene: TRBV7-9
CDR3 length: 15
CDR3 DNA: TGTGCCAGCAGCTTAGTAACAGGGGCCCCCCTATCCCTCCACTTT
CDR3 protein: CASSLVTGAPLSLHF

J gene: TRBJ1-1
D gene: -
clone size: -
V gene: TRBV6-2/TRBV6-3
CDR3 length: 11
CDR3 DNA: TGTGCCAGCCTGGGGAGGGGTGAAGCTTTCTTT
CDR3 protein: CASLGRGEAFF

J gene: TRBJ2-7
D gene: -
clone size: -
V gene: TRBV19
CDR3 length: 14
CDR3 DNA: TGTGCCAGAAGTAGAAGCCCCGCCCTGGGGGAGCAGTACTTC
CDR3 protein: CARSRSPALGEQYF

J gene: TRBJ1-1
D gene: -
clone size: few
V gene: TRBV6-2/TRBV6-3
CDR3 length: 13
CDR3 DNA: TGTGCCAGCAGCAGAGCCCGGAACACTGAAGCTTTCTTT
CDR3 protein: CASSRARNTEAFF

J gene: TRBJ2-1
D gene: TRBD1
clone size: -
V gene: TRBV10-1
CDR3 length: 16
CDR3 DNA: TGCGCCAGCAGTGAAGGGGGCTTTCCCCCCGGCAATGAGCAGTTCTTC
CDR3 protein: CASSEGGFPPGNEQFF

J gene: TRBJ1-1
D gene: -
clone size: few
V gene: TRBV11-3
CDR3 length: 13
CDR3 DNA: TGTGCCAGCAGCTCCAGAACAGGGACTGAAGCTTTCTTT
CDR3 protein: CASSSRTGTEAFF

J gene: TRBJ1-5
D gene: -
clone size: -
V gene: TRBV6-1
CDR3 length: 14
CDR3 DNA: TGTGCCAGCAGTGAAAATGGGCAGAATCAGCCCCAGCATTTT
CDR3 protein: CASSENGQNQPQHF

J gene: TRBJ1-1
D gene: -
clone size: few
V gene: TRBV30
CDR3 length: 13
CDR3 DNA: TGTGCCTGGAGTGCCGTGGGGGATACTGAAGCTTTCTTT
CDR3 protein: CAWSAVGDTEAFF

J gene: TRBJ2-1
D gene: TRBD2
clone size: once
V gene: TRBV20-1
CDR3 length: 14
CDR3 DNA: TGCAGTGCTAGAGAGTTAGCGGGAGCCTGGGAGCAGTTCTTC
CDR3 protein: CSARELAGAWEQFF

J gene: TRBJ1-1
D gene: TRBD1
clone size: -
V gene: TRBV2
CDR3 length: 14
CDR3 DNA: TGTGCCAGCACACTACAGGGGGGCGCCACTGAAGCTTTCTTT
CDR3 protein: CASTLQGGATEAFF

J gene: TRBJ1-3
D gene: -
clone size: few
V gene: TRBV7-9
CDR3 length: 16
CDR3 DNA: TGTGCCAGCAGCTTTGGTCAGGGACGATCTGGAAACACCATATATTTT
CDR3 protein: CASSFGQGRSGNTIYF

J gene: TRBJ2-1
D gene: -
clone size: -
V gene: TRBV18
CDR3 length: 11
CDR3 DNA: TGTGCCAGCTCTAAGGACAATGAGCAGTTCTTC
CDR3 protein: CASSKDNEQFF

J gene: TRBJ1-5
D gene: TRBD1
clone size: -
V gene: TRBV6-1
CDR3 length: 14
CDR3 DNA: TGTGCCAGCAGGACGGGGACAGTCAATCAGCCCCAGCATTTT
CDR3 protein: CASRTGTVNQPQHF

J gene: TRBJ1-1
D gene: -
clone size: few
V gene: TRBV5-8
CDR3 length: 15
CDR3 DNA: TGTGCCAGCAGGTCGCAGGGGCTTGCTAACACTGAAGCTTTCTTT
CDR3 protein: CASRSQGLANTEAFF

J gene: TRBJ2-5
D gene: -
clone size: -
V gene: TRBV20-1
CDR3 length: 12
CDR3 DNA: TGCAGTGCCACCATTGGCCAAGAGACCCAGTACTTC
CDR3 protein: CSATIGQETQYF

J gene: TRBJ2-5
D gene: -
clone size: -
V gene: TRBV6-2/TRBV6-3
CDR3 length: 15
CDR3 DNA: TGTGCCAGCAGTGCCCGGGGGTCGGGAAGGGGGACCCAGTACTTC
CDR3 protein: CASSARGSGRGTQYF

J gene: TRBJ1-6
D gene: -
clone size: -
V gene: TRBV20-1
CDR3 length: 11
CDR3 DNA: TGCAGTGCTGAGACTAAATCACCCCTCCACTTT
CDR3 protein: CSAETKSPLHF

J gene: TRBJ1-1
D gene: -
clone size: -
V gene: TRBV6-1
CDR3 length: 15
CDR3 DNA: TGTGCCAGCTACCCTTGGGGGGGGGAAGGCACTGAAGCTTTCTTT
CDR3 protein: CASYPWGGEGTEAFF

J gene: TRBJ2-3
D gene: TRBD2
clone size: few
V gene: TRBV20-1
CDR3 length: 16
CDR3 DNA: TGCAGTGCCAGTAGCGGGGGGGCTGGAATGACAGATACGCAGTATTTT
CDR3 protein: CSASSGGAGMTDTQYF